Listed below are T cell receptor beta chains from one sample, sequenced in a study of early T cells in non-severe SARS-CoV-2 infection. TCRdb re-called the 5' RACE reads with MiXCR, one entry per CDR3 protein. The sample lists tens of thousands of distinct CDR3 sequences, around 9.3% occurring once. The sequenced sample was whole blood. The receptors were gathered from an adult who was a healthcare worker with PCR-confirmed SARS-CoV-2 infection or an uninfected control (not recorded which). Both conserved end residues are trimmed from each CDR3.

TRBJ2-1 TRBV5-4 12 ASSLELTDNEQF
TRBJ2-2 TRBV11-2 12 ASSFRDVTGELF
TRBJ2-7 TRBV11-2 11 ASSPGRYYEQY
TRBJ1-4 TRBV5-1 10 ASEGNNGKLF
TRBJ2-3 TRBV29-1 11 SVGDRGTDTQY
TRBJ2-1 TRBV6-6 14 ASSRSVDWGYNEQF
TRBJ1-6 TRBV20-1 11 SAVTGNGSPLH
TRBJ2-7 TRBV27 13 ASNEGEGSSYEQY
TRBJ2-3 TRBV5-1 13 ASSIQGARTDTQY
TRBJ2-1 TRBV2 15 ASSESQGQGVLYEQF
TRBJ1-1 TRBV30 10 AYSPGDTEAF
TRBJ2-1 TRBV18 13 ASSPGRDFYNEQF
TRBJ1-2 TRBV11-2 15 ASSLAFGDRLNYGYT
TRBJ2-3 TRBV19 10 ASIYTTDTQY
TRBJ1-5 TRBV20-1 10 SAREFDQPQH
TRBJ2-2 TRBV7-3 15 ASSLTRTGDDTGELF
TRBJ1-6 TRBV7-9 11 ASSGQGDSPLH
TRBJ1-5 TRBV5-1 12 ASSPQGPDQPQH
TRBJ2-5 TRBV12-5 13 ASGLGTGDGETQY
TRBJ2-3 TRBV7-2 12 ASSLGGYTDTQY
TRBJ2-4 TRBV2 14 ASSEALGGAKNIQY
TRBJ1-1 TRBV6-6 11 ASSYAENTEAF
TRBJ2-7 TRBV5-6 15 ASSSPRTSGGAVEQY
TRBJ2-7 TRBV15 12 ATSRPGQGNEQY
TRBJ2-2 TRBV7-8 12 ATGTVANTGELF